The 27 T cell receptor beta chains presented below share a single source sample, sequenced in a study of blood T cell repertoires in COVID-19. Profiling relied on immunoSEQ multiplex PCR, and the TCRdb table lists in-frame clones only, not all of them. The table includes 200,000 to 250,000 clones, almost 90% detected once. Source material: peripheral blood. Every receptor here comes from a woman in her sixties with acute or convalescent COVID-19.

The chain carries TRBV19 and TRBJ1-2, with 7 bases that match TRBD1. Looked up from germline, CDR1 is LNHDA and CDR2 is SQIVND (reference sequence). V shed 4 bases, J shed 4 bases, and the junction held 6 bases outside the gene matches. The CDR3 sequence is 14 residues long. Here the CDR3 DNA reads TGTGCCAGTAGTACCCCGACAGGGATCTATGGCTACACCTTC. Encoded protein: CASSTPTGIYGYTF.

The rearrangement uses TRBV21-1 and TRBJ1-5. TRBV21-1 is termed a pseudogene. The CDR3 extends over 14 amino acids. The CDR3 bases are TGTGCCAGCAGCAAAGAGCGGGGGGGCCAGCCCCAGCATTTT. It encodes CASSKERGGQPQHF.

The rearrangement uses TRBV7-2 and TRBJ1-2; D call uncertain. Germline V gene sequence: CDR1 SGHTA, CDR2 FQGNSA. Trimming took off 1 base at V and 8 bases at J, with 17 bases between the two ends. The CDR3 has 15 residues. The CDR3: CASSLVVVTPKGYTF. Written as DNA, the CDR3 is TGTGCCAGCAGCTTAGTGGTCGTTACGCCTAAGGGCTACACCTTC.

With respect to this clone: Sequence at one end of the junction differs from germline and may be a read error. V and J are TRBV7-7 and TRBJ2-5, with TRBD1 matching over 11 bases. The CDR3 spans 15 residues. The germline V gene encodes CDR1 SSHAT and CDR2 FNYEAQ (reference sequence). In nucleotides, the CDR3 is TGTGCTAGCAGCCAAGGGACAGGGGGTCAGGAGACCCAGTACTTC. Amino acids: CASSQGTGGQETQYF.

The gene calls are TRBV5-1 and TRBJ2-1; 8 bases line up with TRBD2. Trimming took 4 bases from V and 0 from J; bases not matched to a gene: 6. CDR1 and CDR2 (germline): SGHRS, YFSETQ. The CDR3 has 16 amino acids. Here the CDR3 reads CASSGIAGSSYNEQFF. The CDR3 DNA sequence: TGCGCCAGCAGCGGCATAGCGGGGAGCTCCTACAATGAGCAGTTCTTC.

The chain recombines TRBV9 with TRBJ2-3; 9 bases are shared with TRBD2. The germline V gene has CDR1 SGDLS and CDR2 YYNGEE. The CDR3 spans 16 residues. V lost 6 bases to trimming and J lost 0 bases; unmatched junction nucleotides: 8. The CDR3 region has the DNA TGTGCCAGCACCCCTAGACTAGCGGCTAGCACAGATACGCAGTATTTT. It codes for CASTPRLAASTDTQYF.

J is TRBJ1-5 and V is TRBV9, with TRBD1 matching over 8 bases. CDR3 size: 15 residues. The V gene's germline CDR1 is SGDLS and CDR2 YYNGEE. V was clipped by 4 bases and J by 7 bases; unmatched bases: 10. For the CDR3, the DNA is TGTGCCAGCAGCCCCTCGACAGGGGCCGAACAGCCCCAGCATTTT. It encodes CASSPSTGAEQPQHF.

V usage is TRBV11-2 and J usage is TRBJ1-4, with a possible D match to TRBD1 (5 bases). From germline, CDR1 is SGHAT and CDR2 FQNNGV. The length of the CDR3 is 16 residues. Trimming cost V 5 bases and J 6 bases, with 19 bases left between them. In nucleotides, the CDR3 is TGTGCCAGCAGCCAATGGGAGGGCAGGGTGGATGAAAAACTGTTTTTT. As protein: CASSQWEGRVDEKLFF.

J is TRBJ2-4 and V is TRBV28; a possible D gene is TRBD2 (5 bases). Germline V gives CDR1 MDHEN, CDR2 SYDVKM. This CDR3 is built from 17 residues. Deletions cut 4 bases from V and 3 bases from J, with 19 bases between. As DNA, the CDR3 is TGTGCCAGCAGTTCCCGGGAATTGGGGTTCGTCAAAAACATTCAGTACTTC. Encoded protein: CASSSRELGFVKNIQYF.

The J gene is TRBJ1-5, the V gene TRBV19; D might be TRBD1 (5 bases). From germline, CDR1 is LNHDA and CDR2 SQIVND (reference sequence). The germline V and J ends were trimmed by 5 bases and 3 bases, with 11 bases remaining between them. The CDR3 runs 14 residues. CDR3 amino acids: CASSLRQYNQPQHF. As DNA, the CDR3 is TGTGCCAGTAGTCTCAGACAGTACAATCAGCCCCAGCATTTT.

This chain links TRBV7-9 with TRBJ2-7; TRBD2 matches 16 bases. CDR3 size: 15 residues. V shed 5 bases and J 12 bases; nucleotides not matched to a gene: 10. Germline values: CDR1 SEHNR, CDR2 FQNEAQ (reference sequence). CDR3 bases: TGTGCCAGCAGCCCAACCGGGACTAGCGGGGGGGCGGGGTACTTC. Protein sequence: CASSPTGTSGGAGYF.

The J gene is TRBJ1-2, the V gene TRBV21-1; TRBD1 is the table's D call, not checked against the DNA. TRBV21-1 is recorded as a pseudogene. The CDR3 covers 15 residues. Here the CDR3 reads CASSRRTGPLHGYTF. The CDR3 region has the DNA TGTGCCAGCAGCCGACGGACAGGCCCTCTACATGGCTACACCTTC.

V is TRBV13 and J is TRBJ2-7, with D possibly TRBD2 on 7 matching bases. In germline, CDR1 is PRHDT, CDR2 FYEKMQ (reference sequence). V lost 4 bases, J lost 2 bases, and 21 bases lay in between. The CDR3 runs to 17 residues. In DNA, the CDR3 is TGTGCCAGCAGCTCCCCTTCGGCGGGGGCCCTAACCTACGAGCAGTACTTC. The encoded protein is CASSSPSAGALTYEQYF.

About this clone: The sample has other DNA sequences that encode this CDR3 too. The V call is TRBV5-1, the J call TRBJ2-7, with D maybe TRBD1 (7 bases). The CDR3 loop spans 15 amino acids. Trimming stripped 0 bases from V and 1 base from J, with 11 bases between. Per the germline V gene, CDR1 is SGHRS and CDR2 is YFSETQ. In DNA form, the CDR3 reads TGCGCCAGCAGCTTGGGCCAGGGGGGTTCCTACGAGCAGTACTTC. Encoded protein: CASSLGQGGSYEQYF.

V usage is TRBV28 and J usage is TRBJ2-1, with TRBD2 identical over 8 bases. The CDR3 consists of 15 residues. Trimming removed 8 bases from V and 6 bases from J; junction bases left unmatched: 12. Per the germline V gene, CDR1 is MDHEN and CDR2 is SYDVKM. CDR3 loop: CASRGGGSLPNEQFF. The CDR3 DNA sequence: TGTGCCAGCCGGGGGGGCGGGAGTCTTCCCAATGAGCAGTTCTTC.

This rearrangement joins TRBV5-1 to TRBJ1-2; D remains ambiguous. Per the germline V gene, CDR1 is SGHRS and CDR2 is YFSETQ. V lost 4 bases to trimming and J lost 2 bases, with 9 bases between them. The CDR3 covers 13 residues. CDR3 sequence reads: CASSKTANYGYTF. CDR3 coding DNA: TGCGCCAGCAGCAAAACAGCCAACTATGGCTACACCTTC.

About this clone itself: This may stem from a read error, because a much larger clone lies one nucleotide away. This chain's CDR3 is CASSLGNYGYTF. CDR3 DNA: TGTGCCAGCAGTTTGGGCAACTATGGCTACACCTTC. The rearrangement joins TRBV28 to TRBJ1-2, with D unresolved. Per the germline V gene, CDR1 is MDHEN and CDR2 is SYDVKM. CDR3 length: 12 residues. Trimming cost V 3 bases and J 2 bases, with 4 bases left between them.

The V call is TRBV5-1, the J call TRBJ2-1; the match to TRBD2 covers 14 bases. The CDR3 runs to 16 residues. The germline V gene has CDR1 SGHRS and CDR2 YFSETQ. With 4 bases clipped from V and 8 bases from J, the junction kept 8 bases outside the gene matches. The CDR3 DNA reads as TGCGCCAGCAGCCTCGGGACTAGCGGGAGCAGGGATGAGCAGTTCTTC. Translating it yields CASSLGTSGSRDEQFF.

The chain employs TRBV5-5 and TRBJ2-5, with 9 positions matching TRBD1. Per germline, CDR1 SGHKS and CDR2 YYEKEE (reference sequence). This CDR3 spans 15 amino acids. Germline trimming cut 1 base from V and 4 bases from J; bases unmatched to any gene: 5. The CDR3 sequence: CASSLLDRGRETQYF. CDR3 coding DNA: TGTGCCAGCAGCTTGTTAGACAGGGGGAGAGAGACCCAGTACTTC.

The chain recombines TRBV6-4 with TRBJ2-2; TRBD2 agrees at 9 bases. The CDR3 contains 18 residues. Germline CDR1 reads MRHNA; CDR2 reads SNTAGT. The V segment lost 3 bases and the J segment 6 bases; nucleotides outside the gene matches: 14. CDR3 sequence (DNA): TGTGCCAGCAGTGAACACCCGACTGGTAGCGGGAGACCCGGGGAGCTGTTTTTT. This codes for CASSEHPTGSGRPGELFF.

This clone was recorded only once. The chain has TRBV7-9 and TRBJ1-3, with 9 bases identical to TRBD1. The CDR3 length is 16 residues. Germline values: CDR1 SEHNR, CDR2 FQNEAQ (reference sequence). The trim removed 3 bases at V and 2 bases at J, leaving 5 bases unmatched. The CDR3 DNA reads TGTGCCAGCAGCTTCACCGGGACAGGGACTGGAAACACCATATATTTT. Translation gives CASSFTGTGTGNTIYF.

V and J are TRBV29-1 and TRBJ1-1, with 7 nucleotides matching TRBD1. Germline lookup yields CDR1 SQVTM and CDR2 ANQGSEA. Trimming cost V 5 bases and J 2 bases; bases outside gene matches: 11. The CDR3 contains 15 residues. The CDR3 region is CSVSSLQGINTEAFF. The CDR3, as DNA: TGCAGCGTTTCATCCCTACAGGGGATTAACACTGAAGCTTTCTTT.

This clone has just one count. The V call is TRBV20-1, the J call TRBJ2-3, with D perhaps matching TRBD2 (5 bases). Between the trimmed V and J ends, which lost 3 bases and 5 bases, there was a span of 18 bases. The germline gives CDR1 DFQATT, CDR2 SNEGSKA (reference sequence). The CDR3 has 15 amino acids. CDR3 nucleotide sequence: TGCAGTGCTAGTCGGTACCAGATCCGGGGAGATACGCAGTATTTT. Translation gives CSASRYQIRGDTQYF.

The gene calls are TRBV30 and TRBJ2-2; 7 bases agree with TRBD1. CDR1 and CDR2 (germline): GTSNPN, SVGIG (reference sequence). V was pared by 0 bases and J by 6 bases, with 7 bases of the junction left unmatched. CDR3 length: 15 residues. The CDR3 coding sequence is TGTGCCTGGAGTGTCACAGGGGTGGACGCCGGGGAGCTGTTTTTT. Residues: CAWSVTGVDAGELFF. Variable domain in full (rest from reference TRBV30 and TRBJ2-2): SQTIHQWPATLVQPVGSPLSLECTVEGTSNPNLYWYRQAAGRGLQLLFYSVGIGQISSEVPQNLSASRPQDRQFILSSKKLLLSDSGFYLCAWSVTGVDAGELFFGEGSRLTVL.

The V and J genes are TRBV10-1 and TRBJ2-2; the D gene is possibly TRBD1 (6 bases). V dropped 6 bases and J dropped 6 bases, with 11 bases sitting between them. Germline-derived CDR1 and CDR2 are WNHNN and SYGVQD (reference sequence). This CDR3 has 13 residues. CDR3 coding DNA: TGCGCCAGCAGAGAGGACAGTTCCGGGGAGCTGTTTTTT. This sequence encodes CASREDSSGELFF.

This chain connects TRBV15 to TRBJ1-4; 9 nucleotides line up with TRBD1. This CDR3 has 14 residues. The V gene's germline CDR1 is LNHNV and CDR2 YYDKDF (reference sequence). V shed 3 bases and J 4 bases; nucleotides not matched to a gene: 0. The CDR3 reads CATSRGQGNEKLFF. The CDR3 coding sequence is TGTGCCACCAGCAGGGGACAGGGTAATGAAAAACTGTTTTTT.

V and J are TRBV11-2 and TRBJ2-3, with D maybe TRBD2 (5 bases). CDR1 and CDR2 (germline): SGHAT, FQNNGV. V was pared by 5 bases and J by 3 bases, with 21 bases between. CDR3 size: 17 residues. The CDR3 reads CASSARPILGRTDTQYF. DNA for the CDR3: TGTGCCAGCAGCGCCCGCCCCATACTAGGAAGAACAGATACGCAGTATTTT.